A single T cell receptor (beta chain) is shown here with its context. Its specificity is unknown. The source of the sample is a study of CD8+ T cells in alopecia areata. The study's findings and limits: Normal skin contains resident alphabeta T cells, and these are also sequenced in scalp samples.

The treatment is: oral pan-JAK inhibitor, 5-10 mg twice daily. Lesional scalp punch biopsies and peripheral blood were collected from alopecia areata patients. CD4+ and CD8+ T cells were sorted from PBMCs stained for CD3, CD4 and CD8. Extracted RNA was reverse transcribed into cDNA, the sequencing template. The repertoire was sequenced with immunoSEQ multiplex PCR; TCRdb's copy has only in-frame clones and lacks some. The sample records approximately 170,000 clones, more than 55% being singletons. CDR3 length: 14 residues. Trimming stripped 0 bases from V and 2 bases from J, with 4 bases between. Per the germline V gene, CDR1 is MGHDK and CDR2 is SYGVNS.

The rearrangement joins TRBV25-1 to TRBJ2-2; unclear D gene. This TCR was sampled from a human donor with alopecia areata. Material: CD4+ T cells sorted from blood, obtained at week 4, from a patient treated with tofacitinib. CDR3 coding DNA: TGTGCCAGCAGTGAATACCCTAACACCGGGGAGCTGTTTTTT. Translated: CASSEYPNTGELFF.